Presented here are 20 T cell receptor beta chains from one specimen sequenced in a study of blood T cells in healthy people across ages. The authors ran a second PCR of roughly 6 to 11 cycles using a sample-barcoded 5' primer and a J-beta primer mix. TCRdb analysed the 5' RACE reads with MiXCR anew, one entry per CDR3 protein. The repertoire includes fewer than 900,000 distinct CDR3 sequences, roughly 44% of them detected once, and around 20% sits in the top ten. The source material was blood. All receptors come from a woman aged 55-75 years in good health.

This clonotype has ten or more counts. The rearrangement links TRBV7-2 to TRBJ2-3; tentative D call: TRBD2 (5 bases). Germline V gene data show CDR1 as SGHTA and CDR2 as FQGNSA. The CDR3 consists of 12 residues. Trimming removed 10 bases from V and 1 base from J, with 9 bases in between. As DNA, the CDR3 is TGTGCCATCCGGGGATGCACAGATACGCAGTATTTT. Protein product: CAIRGCTDTQYF.

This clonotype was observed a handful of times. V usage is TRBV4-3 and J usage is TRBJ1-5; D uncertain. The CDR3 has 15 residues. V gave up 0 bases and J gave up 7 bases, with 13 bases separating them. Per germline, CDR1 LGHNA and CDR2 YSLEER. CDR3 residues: CASSQDPAGMQPQHF. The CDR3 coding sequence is TGCGCCAGCAGCCAAGATCCGGCAGGTATGCAGCCCCAGCATTTT.

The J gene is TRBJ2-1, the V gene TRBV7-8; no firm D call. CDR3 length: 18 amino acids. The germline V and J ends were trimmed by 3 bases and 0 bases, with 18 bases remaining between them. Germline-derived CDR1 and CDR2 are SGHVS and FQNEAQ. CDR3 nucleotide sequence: TGTGCCAGCAGCTTGGTGGGGTCGCCCGACCACTCCTACAATGAGCAGTTCTTC. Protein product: CASSLVGSPDHSYNEQFF.

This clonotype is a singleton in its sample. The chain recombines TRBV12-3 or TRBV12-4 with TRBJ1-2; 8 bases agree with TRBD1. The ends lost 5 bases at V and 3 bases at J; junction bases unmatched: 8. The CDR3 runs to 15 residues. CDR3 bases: TGTGCCAGCAGTCCAGGACAGGGTACTTACTATGGCTACACCTTC. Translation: CASSPGQGTYYGYTF.

CDR3 in amino acids: CASSFASSQEDTQYF. CDR3 sequence (DNA): TGTGCCAGCAGCTTTGCTAGTTCGCAGGAAGATACGCAGTATTTT. The chain carries TRBV7-2 and TRBJ2-3; D ambiguous. V was trimmed by 3 bases and J by 5 bases, leaving 15 bases between them. The CDR3 is made up of 15 amino acids. Per the germline V gene, CDR1 is SGHTA and CDR2 is FQGNSA.

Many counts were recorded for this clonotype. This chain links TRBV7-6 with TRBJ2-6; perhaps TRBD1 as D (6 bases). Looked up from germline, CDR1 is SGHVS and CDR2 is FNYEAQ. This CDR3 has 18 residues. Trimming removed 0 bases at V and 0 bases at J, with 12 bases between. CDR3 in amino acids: CASSLAPGHLSGANVLTF. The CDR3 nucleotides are TGTGCCAGCAGCTTAGCTCCGGGACACCTCTCTGGGGCCAACGTCCTGACTTTC.

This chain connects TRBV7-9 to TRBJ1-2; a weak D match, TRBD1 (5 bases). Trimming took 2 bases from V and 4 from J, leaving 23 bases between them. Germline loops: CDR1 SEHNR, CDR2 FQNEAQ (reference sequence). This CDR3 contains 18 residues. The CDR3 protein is CASSLTRQSPYPFYGYTF. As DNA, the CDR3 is TGTGCCAGCAGCTTAACCAGACAGTCCCCTTACCCCTTCTATGGCTACACCTTC.

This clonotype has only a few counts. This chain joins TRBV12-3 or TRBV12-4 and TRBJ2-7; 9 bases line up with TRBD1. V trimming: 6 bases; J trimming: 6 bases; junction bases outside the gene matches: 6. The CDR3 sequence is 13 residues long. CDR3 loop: CASRAGQGSEQYF. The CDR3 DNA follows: TGTGCCAGCAGAGCCGGACAGGGGTCCGAGCAGTACTTC.

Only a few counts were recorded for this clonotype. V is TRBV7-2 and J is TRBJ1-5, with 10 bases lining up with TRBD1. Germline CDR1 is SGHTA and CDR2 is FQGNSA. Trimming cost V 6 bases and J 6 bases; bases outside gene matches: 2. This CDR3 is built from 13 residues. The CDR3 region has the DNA TGTGCCAGCAGTAGGGACAGGGGTCAGCCCCAGCATTTT. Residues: CASSRDRGQPQHF.

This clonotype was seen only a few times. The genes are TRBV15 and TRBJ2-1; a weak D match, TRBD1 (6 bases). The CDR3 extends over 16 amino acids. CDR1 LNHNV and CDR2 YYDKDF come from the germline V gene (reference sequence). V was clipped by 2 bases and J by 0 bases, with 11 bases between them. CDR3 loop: CATSRPDRSSYNEQFF. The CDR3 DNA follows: TGTGCCACCAGCAGACCCGACAGGTCCTCCTACAATGAGCAGTTCTTC.

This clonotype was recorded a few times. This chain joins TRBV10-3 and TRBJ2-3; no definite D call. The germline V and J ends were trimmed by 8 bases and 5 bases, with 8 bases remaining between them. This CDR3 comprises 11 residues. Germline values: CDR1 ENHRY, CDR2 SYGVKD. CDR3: CAISGRDTQYF. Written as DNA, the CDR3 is TGTGCCATCTCGGGTAGAGATACGCAGTATTTT.

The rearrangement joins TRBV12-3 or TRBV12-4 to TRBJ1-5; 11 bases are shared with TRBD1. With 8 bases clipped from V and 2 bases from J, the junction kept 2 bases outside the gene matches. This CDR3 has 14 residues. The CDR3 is CASGQGAGNQPQHF. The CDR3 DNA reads TGTGCCAGCGGACAGGGGGCAGGCAATCAGCCCCAGCATTTT.

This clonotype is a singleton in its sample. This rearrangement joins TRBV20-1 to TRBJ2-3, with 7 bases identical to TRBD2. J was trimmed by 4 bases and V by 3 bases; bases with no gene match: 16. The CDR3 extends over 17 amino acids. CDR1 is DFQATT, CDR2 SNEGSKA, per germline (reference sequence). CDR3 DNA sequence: TGCAGTGCTAGCTTGGAGCGGGGACCTTTGAGCGCAGATACGCAGTATTTT. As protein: CSASLERGPLSADTQYF.

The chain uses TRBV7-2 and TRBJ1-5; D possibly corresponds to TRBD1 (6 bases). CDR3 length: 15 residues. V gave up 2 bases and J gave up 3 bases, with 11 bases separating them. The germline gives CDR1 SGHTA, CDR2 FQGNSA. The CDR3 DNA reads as TGTGCCAGCAGCTTAAAGGGGGAGAACAATCAGCCCCAGCATTTT. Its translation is CASSLKGENNQPQHF.

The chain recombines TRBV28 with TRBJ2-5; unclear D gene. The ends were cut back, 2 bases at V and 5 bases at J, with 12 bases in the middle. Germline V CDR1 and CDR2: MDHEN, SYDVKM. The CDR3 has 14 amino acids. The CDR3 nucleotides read TGTGCCAGCAGTTTAGCTAGGGTTTTGGAGACCCAGTACTTC. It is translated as CASSLARVLETQYF.

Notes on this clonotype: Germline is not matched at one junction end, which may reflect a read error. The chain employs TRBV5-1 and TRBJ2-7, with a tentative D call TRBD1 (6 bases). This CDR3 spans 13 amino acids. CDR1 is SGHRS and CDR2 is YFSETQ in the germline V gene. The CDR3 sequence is CANSLGHPYEQYF. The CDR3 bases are TGCGCCAACAGCTTGGGACATCCCTACGAGCAGTACTTC.

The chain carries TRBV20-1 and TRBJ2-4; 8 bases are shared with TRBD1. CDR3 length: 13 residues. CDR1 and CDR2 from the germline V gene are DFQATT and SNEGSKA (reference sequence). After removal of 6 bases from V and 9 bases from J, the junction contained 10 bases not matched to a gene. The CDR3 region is CSAPRQGRTIQYF. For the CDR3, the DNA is TGCAGTGCACCCAGACAGGGGCGTACCATTCAGTACTTC.

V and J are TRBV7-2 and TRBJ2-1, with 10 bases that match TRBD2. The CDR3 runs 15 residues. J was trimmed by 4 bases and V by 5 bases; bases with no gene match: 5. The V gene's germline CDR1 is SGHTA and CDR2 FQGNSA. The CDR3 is CASSNQLAGYNEQFF. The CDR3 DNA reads TGTGCCAGCAGCAACCAACTAGCGGGGTACAATGAGCAGTTCTTC.

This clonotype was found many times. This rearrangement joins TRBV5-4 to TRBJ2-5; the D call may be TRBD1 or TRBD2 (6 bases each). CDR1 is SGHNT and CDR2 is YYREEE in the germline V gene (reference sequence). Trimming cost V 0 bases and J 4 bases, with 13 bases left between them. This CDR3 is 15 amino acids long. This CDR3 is CASSLEPGARETQYF. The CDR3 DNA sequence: TGTGCCAGCAGCTTGGAGCCGGGGGCCAGAGAGACCCAGTACTTC.

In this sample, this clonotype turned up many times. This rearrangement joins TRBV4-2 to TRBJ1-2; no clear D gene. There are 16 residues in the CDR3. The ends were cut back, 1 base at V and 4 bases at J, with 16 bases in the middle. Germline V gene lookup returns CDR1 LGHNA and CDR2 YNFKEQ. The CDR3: CASSQALTKGGYGYTF. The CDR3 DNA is TGTGCCAGCAGCCAAGCTCTTACTAAAGGCGGCTATGGCTACACCTTC.